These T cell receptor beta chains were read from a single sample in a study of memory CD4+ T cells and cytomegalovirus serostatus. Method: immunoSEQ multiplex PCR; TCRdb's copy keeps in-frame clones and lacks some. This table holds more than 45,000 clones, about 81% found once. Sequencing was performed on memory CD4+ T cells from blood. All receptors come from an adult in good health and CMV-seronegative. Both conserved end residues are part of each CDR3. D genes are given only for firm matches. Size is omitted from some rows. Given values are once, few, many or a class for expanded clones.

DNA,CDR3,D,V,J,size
TGCGCCAGCAGCCAAGGCCAGGCCAGGTCCTTCTATGGCTACACCTTC,CASSQGQARSFYGYTF,NA,TRBV4-1,TRBJ1-2,NA
TGTGCCAGCAGGGCCAACACTGAAGCTTTCTTT,CASRANTEAFF,NA,TRBV6-6,TRBJ1-1,few
TGTGCCAGTAGTATCCCAGCGAACATCTATGGCTACACCTTC,CASSIPANIYGYTF,NA,TRBV19,TRBJ1-2,NA
TGCGCCAGCAGTTTTGATACCGCTGAAGCTTTCTTT,CASSFDTAEAFF,NA,TRBV5-1,TRBJ1-1,NA
TGTGCCAGCAGACTTCGGGGACAGGGTACCTACGAGCAGTACTTC,CASRLRGQGTYEQYF,TRBD1,TRBV7-2,TRBJ2-7,once
TGTGCCAGCAGCTTCTCCGGGACAGGGGACGAGCAGTACTTC,CASSFSGTGDEQYF,TRBD1,TRBV7-6,TRBJ2-7,NA
TGTGCCAGCAGCTTAGAGGGTTACGAGCAGTACTTC,CASSLEGYEQYF,NA,TRBV11-3,TRBJ2-7,NA
TGTGCCAGCAGTGAAGCGCTTCACGATGGACGGCATTTT,CASSEALHDGRHF,NA,TRBV2,TRBJ1-5,NA
TGTGCCAGCAGCTATCTGTCCCGTGGCTCCCGGAGTGGAAACACCATATATTTT,CASSYLSRGSRSGNTIYF,NA,TRBV7-2,TRBJ1-3,NA
TGTGCCAGCAGCTATACAGGGGGCTTGAACACTGAAGCTTTCTTT,CASSYTGGLNTEAFF,TRBD1,TRBV7-2,TRBJ1-1,NA
TGTGCCAGCAGCCCACCGGGCGTTACGAGCTCCTACAATGAGCAGTTCTTC,CASSPPGVTSSYNEQFF,NA,TRBV7-9,TRBJ2-1,NA
TGTGCCAGCAACCTCTTGGGACAGGGGACATCACAAGAGACCCAGTACTTC,CASNLLGQGTSQETQYF,TRBD1,TRBV7-9,TRBJ2-5,NA
TGTGCCACCAGCGGCCGGGACAGGGTTACCGGAACCTATGGCTACACCTTC,CATSGRDRVTGTYGYTF,TRBD1,TRBV15,TRBJ1-2,NA
TGTGCCAGCAGTTACGGGAGCGGGAGAGCCAAAAACATTCAGTACTTC,CASSYGSGRAKNIQYF,TRBD2,TRBV6-5,TRBJ2-4,NA
TGTGCCAGCAATCCAGATGGGGGGAACACTGAAGCTTTCTTT,CASNPDGGNTEAFF,NA,TRBV6-5,TRBJ1-1,once
TGTGCCTGGAGCCGGTCCGGACAACTTGGGGAGCTGTTTTTT,CAWSRSGQLGELFF,NA,TRBV30,TRBJ2-2,NA
TGTGCCAGCTCACAGGAACTTAAACCGAACACTGAAGCTTTCTTT,CASSQELKPNTEAFF,NA,TRBV18,TRBJ1-1,NA
TGTGCCAGCAGTTTAGGGCAGAGTTACGAGCAGTACTTC,CASSLGQSYEQYF,NA,TRBV28,TRBJ2-7,NA